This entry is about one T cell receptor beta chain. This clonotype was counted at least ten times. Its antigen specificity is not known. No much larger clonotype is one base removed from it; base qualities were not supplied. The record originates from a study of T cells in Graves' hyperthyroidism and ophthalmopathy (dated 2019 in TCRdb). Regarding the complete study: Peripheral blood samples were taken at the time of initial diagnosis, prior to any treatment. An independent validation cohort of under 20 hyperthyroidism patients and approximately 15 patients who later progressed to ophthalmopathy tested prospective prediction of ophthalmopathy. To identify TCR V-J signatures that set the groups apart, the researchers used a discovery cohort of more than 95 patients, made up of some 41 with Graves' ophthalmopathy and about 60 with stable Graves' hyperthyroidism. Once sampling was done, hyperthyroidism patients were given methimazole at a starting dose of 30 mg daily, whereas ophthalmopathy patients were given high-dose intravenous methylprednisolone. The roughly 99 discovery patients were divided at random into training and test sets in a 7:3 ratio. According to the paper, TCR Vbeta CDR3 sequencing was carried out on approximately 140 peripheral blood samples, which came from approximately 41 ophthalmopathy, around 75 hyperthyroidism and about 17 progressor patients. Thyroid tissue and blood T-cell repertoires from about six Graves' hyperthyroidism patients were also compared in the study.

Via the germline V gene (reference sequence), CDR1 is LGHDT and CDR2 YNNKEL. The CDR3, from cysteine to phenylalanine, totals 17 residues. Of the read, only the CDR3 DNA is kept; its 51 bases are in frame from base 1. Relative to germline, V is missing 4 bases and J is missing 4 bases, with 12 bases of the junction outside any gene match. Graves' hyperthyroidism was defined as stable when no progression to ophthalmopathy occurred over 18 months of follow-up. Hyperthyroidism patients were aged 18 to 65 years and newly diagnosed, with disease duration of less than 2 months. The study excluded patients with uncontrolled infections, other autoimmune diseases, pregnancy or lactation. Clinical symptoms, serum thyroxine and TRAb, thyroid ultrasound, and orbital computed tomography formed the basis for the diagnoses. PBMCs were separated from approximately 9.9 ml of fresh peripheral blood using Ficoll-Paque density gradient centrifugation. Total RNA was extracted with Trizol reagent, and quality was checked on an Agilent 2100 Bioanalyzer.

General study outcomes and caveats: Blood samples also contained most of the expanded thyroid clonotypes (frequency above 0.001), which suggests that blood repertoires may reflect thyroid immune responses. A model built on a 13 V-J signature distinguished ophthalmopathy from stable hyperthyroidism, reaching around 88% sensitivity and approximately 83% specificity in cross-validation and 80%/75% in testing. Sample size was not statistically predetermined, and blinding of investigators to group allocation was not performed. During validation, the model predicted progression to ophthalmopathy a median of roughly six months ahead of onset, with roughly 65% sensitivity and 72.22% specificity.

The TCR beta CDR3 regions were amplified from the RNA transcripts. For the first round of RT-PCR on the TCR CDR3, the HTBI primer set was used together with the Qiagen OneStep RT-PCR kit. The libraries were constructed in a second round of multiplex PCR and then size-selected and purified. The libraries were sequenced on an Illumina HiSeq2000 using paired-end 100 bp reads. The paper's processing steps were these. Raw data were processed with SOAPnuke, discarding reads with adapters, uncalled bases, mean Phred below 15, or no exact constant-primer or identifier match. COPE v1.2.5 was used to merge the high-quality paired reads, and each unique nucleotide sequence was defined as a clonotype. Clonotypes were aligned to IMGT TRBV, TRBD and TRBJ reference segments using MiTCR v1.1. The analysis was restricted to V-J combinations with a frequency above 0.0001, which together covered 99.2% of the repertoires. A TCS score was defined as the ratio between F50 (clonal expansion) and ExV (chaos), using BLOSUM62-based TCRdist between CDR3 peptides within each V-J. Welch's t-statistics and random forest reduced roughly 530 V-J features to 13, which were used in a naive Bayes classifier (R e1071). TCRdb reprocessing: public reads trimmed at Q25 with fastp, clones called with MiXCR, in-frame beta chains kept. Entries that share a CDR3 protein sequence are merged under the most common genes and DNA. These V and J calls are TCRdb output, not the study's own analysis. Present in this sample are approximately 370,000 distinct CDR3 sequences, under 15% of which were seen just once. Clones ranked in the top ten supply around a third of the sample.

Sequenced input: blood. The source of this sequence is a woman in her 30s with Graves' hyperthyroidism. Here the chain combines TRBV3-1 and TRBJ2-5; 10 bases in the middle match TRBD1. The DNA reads TGTGCCAGCAGCCCGATCTTGGGACAGGGGTTGGGAGAGACCCAGTACTTC. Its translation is CASSPILGQGLGETQYF.